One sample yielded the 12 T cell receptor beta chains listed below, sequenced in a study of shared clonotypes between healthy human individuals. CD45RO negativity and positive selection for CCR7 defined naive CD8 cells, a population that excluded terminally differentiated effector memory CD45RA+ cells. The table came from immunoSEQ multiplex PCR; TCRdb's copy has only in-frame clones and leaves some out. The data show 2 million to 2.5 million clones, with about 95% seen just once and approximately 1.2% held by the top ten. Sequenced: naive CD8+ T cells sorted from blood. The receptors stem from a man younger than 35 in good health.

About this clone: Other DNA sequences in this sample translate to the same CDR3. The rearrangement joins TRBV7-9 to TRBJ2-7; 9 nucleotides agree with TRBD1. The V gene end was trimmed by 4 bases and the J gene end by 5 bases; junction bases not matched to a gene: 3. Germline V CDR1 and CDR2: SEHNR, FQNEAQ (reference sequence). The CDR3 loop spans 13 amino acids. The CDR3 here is CASSSRQGDEQYF. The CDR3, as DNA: TGTGCCAGCAGCTCACGACAGGGGGACGAGCAGTACTTC.

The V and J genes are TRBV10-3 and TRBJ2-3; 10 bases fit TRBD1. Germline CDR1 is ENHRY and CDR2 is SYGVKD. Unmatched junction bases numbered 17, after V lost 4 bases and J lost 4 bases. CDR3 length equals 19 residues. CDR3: CAISGAGTGAVLSADTQYF. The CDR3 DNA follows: TGTGCCATCAGTGGGGCCGGGACAGGGGCCGTTCTAAGCGCAGATACGCAGTATTTT.

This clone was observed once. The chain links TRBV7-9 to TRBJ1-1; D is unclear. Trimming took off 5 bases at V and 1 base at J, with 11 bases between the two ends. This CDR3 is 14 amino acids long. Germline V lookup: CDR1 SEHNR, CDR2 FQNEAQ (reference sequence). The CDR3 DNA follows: TGTGCCAGCAGCACCCAGGACTCGAACACTGAAGCTTTCTTT. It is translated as CASSTQDSNTEAFF.

For the CDR3, the DNA is TGTGCCAGCAGTTTTGGACAGGGGATCGGGTACGAGCAGTACTTC. Residues: CASSFGQGIGYEQYF. This chain connects TRBV27 to TRBJ2-7, with TRBD1 matching over 9 bases. Germline trimming cut 3 bases from V and 4 bases from J; bases unmatched to any gene: 7. The V gene's germline CDR1 is MNHEY and CDR2 SMNVEV (reference sequence). The CDR3 length is 15 residues.

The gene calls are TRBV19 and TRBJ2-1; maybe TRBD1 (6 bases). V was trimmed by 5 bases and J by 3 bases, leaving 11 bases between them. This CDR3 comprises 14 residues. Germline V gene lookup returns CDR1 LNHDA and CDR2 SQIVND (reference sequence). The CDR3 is CASSPRDNYNEQFF. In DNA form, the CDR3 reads TGTGCCAGTAGTCCCCGGGACAACTACAATGAGCAGTTCTTC.

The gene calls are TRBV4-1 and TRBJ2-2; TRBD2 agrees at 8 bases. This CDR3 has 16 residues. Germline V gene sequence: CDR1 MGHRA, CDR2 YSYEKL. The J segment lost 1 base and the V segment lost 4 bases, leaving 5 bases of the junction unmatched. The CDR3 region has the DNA TGCGCCAGCAGCCCCGGGGGGGGAATGAACACCGGGGAGCTGTTTTTT. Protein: CASSPGGGMNTGELFF.

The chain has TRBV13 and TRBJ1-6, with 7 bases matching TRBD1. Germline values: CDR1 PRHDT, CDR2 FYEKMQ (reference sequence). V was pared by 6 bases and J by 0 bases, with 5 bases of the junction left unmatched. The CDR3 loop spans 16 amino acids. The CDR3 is CASSIQGSSYNSPLHF. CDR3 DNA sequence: TGTGCCAGCAGTATACAGGGGAGCTCCTATAATTCACCCCTCCACTTT.

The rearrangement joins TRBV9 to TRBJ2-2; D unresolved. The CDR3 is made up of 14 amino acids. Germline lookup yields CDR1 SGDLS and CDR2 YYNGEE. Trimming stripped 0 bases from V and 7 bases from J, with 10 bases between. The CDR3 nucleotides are TGTGCCAGCAGCGTAGGACCCTTTGACGGGGAGCTGTTTTTT. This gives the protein CASSVGPFDGELFF.

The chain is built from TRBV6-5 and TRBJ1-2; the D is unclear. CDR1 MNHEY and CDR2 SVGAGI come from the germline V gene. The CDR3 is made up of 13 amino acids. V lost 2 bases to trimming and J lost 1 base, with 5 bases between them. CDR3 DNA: TGTGCCAGCAGTTACGGGGATAACTATGGCTACACCTTC. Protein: CASSYGDNYGYTF.

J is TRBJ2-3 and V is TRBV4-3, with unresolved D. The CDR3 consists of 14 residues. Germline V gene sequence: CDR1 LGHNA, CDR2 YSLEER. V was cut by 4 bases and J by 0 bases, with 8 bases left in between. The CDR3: CASSPGISTDTQYF. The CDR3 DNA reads TGCGCCAGCAGCCCTGGAATAAGCACAGATACGCAGTATTTT.

The CDR3 DNA follows: TGCGCCAGCAGCTTGCACCAACAGGTTCCAGATTCACCCCTCCACTTT. It is translated as CASSLHQQVPDSPLHF. This chain links TRBV5-1 with TRBJ1-6, with D maybe TRBD1 (5 bases). The germline gives CDR1 SGHRS, CDR2 YFSETQ. V was shortened by 1 base and J by 8 bases, with 16 bases between the two germline ends. The CDR3 extends over 16 amino acids.

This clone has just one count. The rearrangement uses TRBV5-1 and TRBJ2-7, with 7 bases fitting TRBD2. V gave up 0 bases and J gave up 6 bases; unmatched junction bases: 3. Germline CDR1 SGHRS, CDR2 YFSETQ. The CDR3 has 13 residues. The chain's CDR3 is CASSLVGEGEQYF. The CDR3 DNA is TGCGCCAGCAGCTTGGTTGGGGAGGGCGAGCAGTACTTC.